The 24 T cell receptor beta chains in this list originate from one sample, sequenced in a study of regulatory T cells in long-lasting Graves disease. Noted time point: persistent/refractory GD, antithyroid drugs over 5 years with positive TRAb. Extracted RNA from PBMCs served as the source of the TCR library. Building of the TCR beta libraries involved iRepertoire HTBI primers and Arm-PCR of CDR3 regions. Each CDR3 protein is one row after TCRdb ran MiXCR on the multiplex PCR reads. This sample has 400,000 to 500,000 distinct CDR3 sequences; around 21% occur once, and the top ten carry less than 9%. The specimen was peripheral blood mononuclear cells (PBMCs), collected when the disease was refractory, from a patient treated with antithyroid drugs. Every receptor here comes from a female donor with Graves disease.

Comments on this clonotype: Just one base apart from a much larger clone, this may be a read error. In DNA form, the CDR3 reads TGTGCCAGCAGTTTAGGTTTGCGGGAGAGCACCGGGGAGCTGTTTTTT. Amino acid sequence: CASSLGLRESTGELFF. The chain combines TRBV28 with TRBJ2-2; 7 bases map to TRBD2. CDR3 length equals 16 residues. Germline CDR1 and CDR2: MDHEN and SYDVKM. With V trimmed by 2 bases and J by 4 bases, 7 bases remained unmatched.

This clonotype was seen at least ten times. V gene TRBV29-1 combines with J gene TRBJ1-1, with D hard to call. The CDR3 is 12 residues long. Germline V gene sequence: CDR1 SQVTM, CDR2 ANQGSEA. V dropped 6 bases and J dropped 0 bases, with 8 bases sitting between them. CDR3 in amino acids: CSVSIMNTEAFF. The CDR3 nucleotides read TGCAGCGTATCTATTATGAACACTGAAGCTTTCTTT.

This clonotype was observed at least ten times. The CDR3 loop reads CASSQRGDRTDTQYF. CDR3 nucleotide sequence: TGTGCCAGCAGCCAGAGGGGGGATCGCACAGATACGCAGTATTTT. The chain recombines TRBV28 with TRBJ2-3; the D call may be TRBD1 or TRBD2 (6 bases each). The CDR3 contains 15 residues. Germline CDR1 reads MDHEN; CDR2 reads SYDVKM. V gave up 6 bases and J gave up 1 base, with 14 bases separating them. The full variable domain, rest sourced from reference TRBV28 and TRBJ2-3, is DVKVTQSSRYLVKRTGEKVFLECVQDMDHENMFWYRQDPGLGLRLIYFSYDVKMKEKGDIPEGYSVSREKKERFSLILESASTNQTSMYLCASSQRGDRTDTQYFGPGTRLTVL.

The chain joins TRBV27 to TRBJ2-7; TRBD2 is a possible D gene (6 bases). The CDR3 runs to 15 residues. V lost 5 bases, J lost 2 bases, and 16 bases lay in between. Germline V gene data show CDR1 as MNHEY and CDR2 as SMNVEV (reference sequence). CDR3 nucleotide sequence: TGTGCCAGCAGTCCCCGAAGTAGCGGAGCCTACGAGCAGTACTTC. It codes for CASSPRSSGAYEQYF.

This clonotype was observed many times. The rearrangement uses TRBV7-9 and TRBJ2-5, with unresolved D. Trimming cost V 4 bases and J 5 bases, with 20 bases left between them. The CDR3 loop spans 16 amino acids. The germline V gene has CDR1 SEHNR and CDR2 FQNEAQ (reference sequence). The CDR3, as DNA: TGTGCCAGCAGCTCAACCCGGGCCCCAAAACCGGAGACCCAGTACTTC. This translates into CASSSTRAPKPETQYF.

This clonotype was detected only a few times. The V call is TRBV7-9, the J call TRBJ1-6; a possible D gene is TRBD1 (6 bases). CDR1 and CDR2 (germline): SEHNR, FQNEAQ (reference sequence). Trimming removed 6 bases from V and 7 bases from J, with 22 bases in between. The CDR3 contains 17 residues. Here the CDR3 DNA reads TGTGCCAGCAGGGAGGCCAGGGGTAATATCCGGAATTCACCCCTCCACTTT. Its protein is CASREARGNIRNSPLHF.

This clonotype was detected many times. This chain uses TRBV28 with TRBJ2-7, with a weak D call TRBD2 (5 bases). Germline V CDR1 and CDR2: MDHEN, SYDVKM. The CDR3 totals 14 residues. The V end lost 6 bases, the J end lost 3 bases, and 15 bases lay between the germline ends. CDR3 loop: CASRPASTDYEQYF. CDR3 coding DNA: TGTGCCAGCAGGCCGGCTAGCACCGACTACGAGCAGTACTTC.

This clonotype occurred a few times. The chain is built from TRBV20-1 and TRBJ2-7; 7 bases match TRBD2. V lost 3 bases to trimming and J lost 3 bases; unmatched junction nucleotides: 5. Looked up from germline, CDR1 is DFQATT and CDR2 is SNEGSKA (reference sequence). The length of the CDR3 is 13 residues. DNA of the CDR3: TGCAGTGCTAGTGGGGTAGCGGGCTACGAGCAGTACTTC. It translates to CSASGVAGYEQYF.

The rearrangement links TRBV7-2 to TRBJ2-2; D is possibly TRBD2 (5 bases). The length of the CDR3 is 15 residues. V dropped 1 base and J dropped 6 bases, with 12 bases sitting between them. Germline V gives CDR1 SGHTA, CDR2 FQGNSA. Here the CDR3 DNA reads TGTGCCAGCAGCTTAGGATTCGGCGGGTCCGGGGAGCTGTTTTTT. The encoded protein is CASSLGFGGSGELFF. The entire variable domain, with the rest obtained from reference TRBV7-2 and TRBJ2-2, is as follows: GAGVSQSPSNKVTEKGKDVELRCDPISGHTALYWYRQSLGQGLEFLIYFQGNSAPDKSGLPSDRFSAERTGGSVSTLTIQRTQQEDSAVYLCASSLGFGGSGELFFGEGSRLTVL.

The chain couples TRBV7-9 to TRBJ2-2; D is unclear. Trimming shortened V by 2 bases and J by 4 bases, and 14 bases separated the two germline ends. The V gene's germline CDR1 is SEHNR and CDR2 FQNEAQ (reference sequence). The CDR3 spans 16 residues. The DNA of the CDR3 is TGTGCCAGCAGCTTATTAACGACATCGGGCACCGGGGAGCTGTTTTTT. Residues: CASSLLTTSGTGELFF.

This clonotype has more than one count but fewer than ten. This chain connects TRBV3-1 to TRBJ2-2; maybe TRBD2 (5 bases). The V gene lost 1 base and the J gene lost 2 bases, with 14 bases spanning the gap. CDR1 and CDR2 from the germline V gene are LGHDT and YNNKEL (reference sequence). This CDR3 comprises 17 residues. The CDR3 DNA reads TGTGCCAGCAGCCAAGCGGGGTTTAGCGCCAACACCGGGGAGCTGTTTTTT. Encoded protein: CASSQAGFSANTGELFF.

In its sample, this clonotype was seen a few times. Written as DNA, the CDR3 is TGTGCCAGCAGCTTAGGTCTTAGTCGGCTAGCGGGATCACCCTACGAGCAGTACTTC. This codes for CASSLGLSRLAGSPYEQYF. The chain joins TRBV7-2 to TRBJ2-7; 9 bases agree with TRBD2. With 1 base clipped from V and 2 bases from J, the junction kept 15 bases outside the gene matches. The V gene's germline CDR1 is SGHTA and CDR2 FQGNSA. The CDR3 contains 19 residues.

CDR3 nucleotide sequence: TGTGCCAGCAGCTTTTATAGCGTAGGGCATGAGCAGTTCTTC. Translating it yields CASSFYSVGHEQFF. The V gene is TRBV7-3, the J gene TRBJ2-1; possibly TRBD2 for D (5 bases). Germline V CDR1 and CDR2: SGHTA, FQGTGA. Trimming left V 3 bases short and J 8 bases short, with 14 bases between. The CDR3 consists of 14 residues.

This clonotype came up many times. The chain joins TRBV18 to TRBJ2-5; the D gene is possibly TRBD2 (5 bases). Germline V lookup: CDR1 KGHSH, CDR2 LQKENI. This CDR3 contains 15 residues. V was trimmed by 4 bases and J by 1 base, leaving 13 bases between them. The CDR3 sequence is CASSRVTLAQETQYF. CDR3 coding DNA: TGTGCCAGCTCACGGGTAACGCTAGCCCAAGAGACCCAGTACTTC.

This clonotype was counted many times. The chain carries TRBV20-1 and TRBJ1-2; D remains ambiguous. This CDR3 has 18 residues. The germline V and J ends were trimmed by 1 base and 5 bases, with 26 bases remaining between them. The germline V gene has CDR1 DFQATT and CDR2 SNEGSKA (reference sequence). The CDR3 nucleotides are TGCAGTGCTAGAGTACCCCCTAGCGACCCTGGGAAGATTTATGGCTACACCTTC. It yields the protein CSARVPPSDPGKIYGYTF.

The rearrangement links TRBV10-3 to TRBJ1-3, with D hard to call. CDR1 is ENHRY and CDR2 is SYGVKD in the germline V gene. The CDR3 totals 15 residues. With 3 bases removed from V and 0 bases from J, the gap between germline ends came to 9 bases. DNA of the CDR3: TGTGCCATCAGTGATACGCAGAGCTCTGGAAACACCATATATTTT. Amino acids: CAISDTQSSGNTIYF.

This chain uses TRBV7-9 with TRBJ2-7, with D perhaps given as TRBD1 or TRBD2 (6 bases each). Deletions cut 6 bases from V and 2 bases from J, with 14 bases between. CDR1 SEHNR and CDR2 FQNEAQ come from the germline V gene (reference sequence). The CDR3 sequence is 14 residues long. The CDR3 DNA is TGTGCCAGCAGTGACGGAGGGGGACCCTACGAGCAGTACTTC. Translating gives CASSDGGGPYEQYF.

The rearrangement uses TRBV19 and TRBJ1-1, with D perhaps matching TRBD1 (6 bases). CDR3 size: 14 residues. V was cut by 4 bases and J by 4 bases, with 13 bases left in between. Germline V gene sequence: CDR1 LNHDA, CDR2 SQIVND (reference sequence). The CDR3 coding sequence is TGTGCCAGTAGTAACCGCCAGGGGACCACTGAAGCTTTCTTT. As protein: CASSNRQGTTEAFF. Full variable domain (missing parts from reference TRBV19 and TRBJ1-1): DGGITQSPKYLFRKEGQNVTLSCEQNLNHDAMYWYRQDPGQGLRLIYYSQIVNDFQKGDIAEGYSVSREKKESFPLTVTSAQKNPTAFYLCASSNRQGTTEAFFGQGTRLTVV.

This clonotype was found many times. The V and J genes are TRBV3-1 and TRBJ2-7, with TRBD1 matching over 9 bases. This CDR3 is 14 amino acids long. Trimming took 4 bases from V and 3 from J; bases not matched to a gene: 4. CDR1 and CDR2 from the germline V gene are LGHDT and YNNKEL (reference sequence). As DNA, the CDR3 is TGTGCCAGCAGCCGCAGGACAGGGGACTACGAGCAGTACTTC. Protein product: CASSRRTGDYEQYF.

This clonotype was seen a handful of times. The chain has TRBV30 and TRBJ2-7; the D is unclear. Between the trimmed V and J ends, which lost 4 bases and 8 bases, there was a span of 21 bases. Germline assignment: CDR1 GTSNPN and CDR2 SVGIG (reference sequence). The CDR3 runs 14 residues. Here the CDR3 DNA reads TGTGCCTGGACCACACCGGGCCTCCGAGGTCAGCAGTACTTC. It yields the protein CAWTTPGLRGQQYF.

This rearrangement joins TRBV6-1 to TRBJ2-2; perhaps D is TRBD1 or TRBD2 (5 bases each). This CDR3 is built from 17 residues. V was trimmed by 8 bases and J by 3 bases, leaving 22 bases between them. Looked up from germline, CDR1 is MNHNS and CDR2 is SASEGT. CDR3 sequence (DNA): TGTGCCAGCTCCCCCCTCTTGGGGGTCGTGCACACCGGGGAGCTGTTTTTT. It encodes CASSPLLGVVHTGELFF.

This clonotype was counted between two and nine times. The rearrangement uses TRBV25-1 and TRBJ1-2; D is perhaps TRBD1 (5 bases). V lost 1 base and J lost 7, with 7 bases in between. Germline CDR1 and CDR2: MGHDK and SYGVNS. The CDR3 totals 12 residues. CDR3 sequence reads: CASSEWGSGYTF. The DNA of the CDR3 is TGTGCCAGCAGTGAATGGGGCTCTGGCTACACCTTC.

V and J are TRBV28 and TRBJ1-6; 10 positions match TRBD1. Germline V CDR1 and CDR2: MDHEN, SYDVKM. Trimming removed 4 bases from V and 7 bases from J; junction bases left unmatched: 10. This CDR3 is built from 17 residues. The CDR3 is CASSYSYRDRGNSPLHF. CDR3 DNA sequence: TGTGCCAGCAGTTACAGTTACCGGGACAGGGGAAATTCACCCCTCCACTTT.

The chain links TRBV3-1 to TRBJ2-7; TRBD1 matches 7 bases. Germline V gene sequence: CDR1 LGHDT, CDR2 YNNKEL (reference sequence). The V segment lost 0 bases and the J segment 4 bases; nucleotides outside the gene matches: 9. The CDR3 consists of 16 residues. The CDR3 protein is CASSQDPTGAQYEQYF. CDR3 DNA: TGTGCCAGCAGCCAAGACCCCACAGGGGCCCAATACGAGCAGTACTTC.